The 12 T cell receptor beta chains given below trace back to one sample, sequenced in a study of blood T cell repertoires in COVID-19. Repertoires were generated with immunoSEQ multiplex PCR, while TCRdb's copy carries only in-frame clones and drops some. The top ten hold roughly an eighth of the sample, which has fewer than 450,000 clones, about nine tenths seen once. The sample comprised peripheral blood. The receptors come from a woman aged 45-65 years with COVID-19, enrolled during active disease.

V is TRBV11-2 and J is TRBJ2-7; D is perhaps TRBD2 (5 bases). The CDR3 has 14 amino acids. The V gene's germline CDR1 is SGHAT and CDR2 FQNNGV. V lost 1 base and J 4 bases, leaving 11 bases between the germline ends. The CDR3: CASSLGNGVYEQYF. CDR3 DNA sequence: TGTGCCAGCAGCTTAGGAAACGGGGTGTACGAGCAGTACTTC.

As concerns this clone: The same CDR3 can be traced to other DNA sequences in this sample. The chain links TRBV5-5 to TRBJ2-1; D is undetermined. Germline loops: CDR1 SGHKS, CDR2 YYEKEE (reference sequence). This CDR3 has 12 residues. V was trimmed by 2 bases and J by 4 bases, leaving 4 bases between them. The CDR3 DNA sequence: TGTGCCAGCAGCTTTTCATACAATGAGCAGTTCTTC. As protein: CASSFSYNEQFF.

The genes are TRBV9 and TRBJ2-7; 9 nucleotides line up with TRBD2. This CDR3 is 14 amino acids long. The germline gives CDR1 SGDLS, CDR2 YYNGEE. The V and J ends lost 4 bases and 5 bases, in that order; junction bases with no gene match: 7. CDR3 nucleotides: TGTGCCAGCAGCTTTGCGGGGGGGCCCGACGAGCAGTACTTC. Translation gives CASSFAGGPDEQYF.

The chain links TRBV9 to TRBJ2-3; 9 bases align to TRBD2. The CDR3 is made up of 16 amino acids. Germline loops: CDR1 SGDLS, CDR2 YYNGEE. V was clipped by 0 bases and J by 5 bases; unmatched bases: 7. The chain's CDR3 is CASSVDGGGAEDTQYF. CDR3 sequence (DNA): TGTGCCAGCAGCGTAGATGGCGGGGGGGCCGAAGATACGCAGTATTTT.

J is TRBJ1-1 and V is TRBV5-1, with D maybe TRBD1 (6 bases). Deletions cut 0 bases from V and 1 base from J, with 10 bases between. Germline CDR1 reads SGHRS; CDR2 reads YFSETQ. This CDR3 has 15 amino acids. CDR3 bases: TGCGCCAGCAGCTTGGTGGGGGCGGGGAACACTGAAGCTTTCTTT. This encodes CASSLVGAGNTEAFF.

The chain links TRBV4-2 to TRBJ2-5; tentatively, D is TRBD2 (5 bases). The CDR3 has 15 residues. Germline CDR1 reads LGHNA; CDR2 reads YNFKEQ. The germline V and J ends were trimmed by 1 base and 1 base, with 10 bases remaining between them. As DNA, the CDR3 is TGTGCCAGCAGCCAAGCTTACGGGGTCCAAGAGACCCAGTACTTC. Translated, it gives CASSQAYGVQETQYF.

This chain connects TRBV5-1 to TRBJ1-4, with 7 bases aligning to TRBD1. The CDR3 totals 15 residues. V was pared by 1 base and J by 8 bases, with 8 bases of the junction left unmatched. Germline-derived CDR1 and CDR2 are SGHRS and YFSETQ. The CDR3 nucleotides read TGCGCCAGCAGCTTGCTGACAGGGCAGAGGGAAAAACTGTTTTTT. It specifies CASSLLTGQREKLFF. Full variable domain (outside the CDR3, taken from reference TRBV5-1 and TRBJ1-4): KAGVTQTPRYLIKTRGQQVTLSCSPISGHRSVSWYQQTPGQGLQFLFEYFSETQRNKGNFPGRFSGRQFSNSRSEMNVSTLELGDSALYLCASSLLTGQREKLFFGSGTQLSVL.

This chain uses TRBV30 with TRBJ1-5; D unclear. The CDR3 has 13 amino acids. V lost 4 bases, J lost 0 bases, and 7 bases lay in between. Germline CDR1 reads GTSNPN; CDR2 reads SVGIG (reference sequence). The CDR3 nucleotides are TGTGCCTGGAACAGAAATAGCAATCAGCCCCAGCATTTT. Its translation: CAWNRNSNQPQHF.

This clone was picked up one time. The CDR3 is CASRSRGQGADGYTF. The CDR3 nucleotides read TGTGCCAGCAGGAGCAGAGGACAGGGGGCTGATGGCTACACCTTC. The chain employs TRBV2 and TRBJ1-2; 11 positions agree with TRBD1. The V gene end was trimmed by 6 bases and the J gene end by 6 bases; junction bases not matched to a gene: 9. CDR1 is SNHLY, CDR2 FYNNEI, per germline. This CDR3 contains 15 residues. The whole variable domain, remainder taken from reference TRBV2 and TRBJ1-2, is EPEVTQTPSHQVTQMGQEVILRCVPISNHLYFYWYRQILGQKVEFLVSFYNNEISEKSEIFDDQFSVERPDGSNFTLKIRSTKLEDSAMYFCASRSRGQGADGYTFGSGTRLTVV.

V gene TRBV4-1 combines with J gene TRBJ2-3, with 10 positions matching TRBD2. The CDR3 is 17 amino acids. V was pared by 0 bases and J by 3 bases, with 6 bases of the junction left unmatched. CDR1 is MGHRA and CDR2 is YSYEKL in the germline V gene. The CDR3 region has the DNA TGCGCCAGCAGCCAAGAACCGCCTAGCGGGGGAACAGATACGCAGTATTTT. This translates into CASSQEPPSGGTDTQYF.

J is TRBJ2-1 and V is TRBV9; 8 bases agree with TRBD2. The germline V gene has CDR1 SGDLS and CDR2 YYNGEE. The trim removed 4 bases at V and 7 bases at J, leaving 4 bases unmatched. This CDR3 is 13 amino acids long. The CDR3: CASSPRGGNEQFF. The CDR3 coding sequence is TGTGCCAGCAGCCCTCGGGGGGGGAATGAGCAGTTCTTC.

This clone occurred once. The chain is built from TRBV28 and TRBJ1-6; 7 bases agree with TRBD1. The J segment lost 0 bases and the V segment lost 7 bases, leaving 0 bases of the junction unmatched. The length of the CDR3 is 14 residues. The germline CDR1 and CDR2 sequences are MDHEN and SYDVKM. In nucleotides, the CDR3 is TGTGCCAGCACAGGGGGCTCCTATAATTCACCCCTCCACTTT. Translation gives CASTGGSYNSPLHF. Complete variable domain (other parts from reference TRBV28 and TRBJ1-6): DVKVTQSSRYLVKRTGEKVFLECVQDMDHENMFWYRQDPGLGLRLIYFSYDVKMKEKGDIPEGYSVSREKKERFSLILESASTNQTSMYLCASTGGSYNSPLHFGNGTRLTVT.